This TCR beta chain derives from a study of cytomegalovirus exposure and HLA in healthy donors. The PCR was carried out with 60 Vbeta primers and 13 Jbeta primers. Profiled with immunoSEQ multiplex PCR; TCRdb holds only in-frame clones, not every one. The sample has about 160,000 clones; 78% are singletons. Notes on the study in general: A later examination showed that TCR association rates differed by HLA locus, with DRB1 most and HLA-C fewest. In a later analysis, V- and J-gene trimming of beta chains associated with a DCLRE1C missense variant, replicated independently.

As to this clone: The antigen is not known. The sample holds other DNA sequences that translate to the same CDR3.

This CDR3 is 15 amino acids long. Germline CDR1 and CDR2: ENHRY and SYGVKD. V gave up 0 bases and J gave up 8 bases, with 14 bases separating them. Sequencing was performed on PBMCs. This TCR derives from a woman aged 40 to 50 in good health and CMV-seropositive. The chain joins TRBV10-3 to TRBJ2-1, with D possibly TRBD1 on 5 matching bases. The CDR3 bases are TGTGCCATCAGTGAGTCGGGGCAGGGTATTGATGAGCAGTTCTTC. Translated: CAISESGQGIDEQFF.